Listed here is a single TCR beta chain. The target of this receptor is not known. The sample holds no much larger clone one base away, and base qualities are not on file. In this study, focal radiation therapy paired with CTLA-4 blockade (ipilimumab) was tested in patients who had chemo-refractory metastatic non-small-cell lung cancer. These data are taken from a study of radiotherapy plus CTLA-4 blockade in lung cancer (dated by TCRdb to between 2018 and 2020). Regarding the complete study: Among the enrolled patients, approximately 18% had an objective response, and 25% to 35% reached disease control. Study-level results and caveats: TCR clones derived from tumors expanded in peripheral blood after treatment with radiotherapy and ipilimumab. Increased serum interferon-beta after radiation, together with early dynamic changes in blood T cell clones, were reported to be the strongest predictors of response.

Libraries were built with the immunoSEQ multiplex PCR assay. TCRdb retrieved this table from immuneACCESS and kept in-frame rearrangements only. Not all clones are present; in checked studies, unresolved V genes account for under half, and no reason is known for the remainder. For this sample there are some 110,000 clones; about 77% appear just once. 4.5% to 6.5% of the sample is taken by the ten largest. The trim is 4 bases for V and 8 bases for J, with a gap of 12 bases between the germline ends. The germline V gene (reference sequence) provides CDR1 SGHKS and CDR2 YYEKEE. The CDR3 runs 12 amino acids, cysteine and phenylalanine included. CDR3 DNA only is kept here, 36 bases in frame from base 1.

The sequencing used peripheral blood, collected from a patient treated with radiotherapy plus ipilimumab. This TCR was sampled from a human donor with non-small cell lung cancer who had a partial response to radiotherapy plus ipilimumab. The chain couples TRBV5-5 to TRBJ1-2; TRBD1 is possibly the D segment (5 matching bases). Read as DNA, the sequence is TGTGCCAGCAGCCCAGACAGTCTGGGCTACACCTTC. Protein translation: CASSPDSLGYTF. The CDR3 plus the reference TRBV5-5 and TRBJ1-2 genes for the other parts give the full variable domain: DAGVTQSPTHLIKTRGQQVTLRCSPISGHKSVSWYQQVLGQGPQFIFQYYEKEERGRGNFPDRFSARQFPNYSSELNVNALLLGDSALYLCASSPDSLGYTFGSGTRLTVV.